One sample yielded the 9 T cell receptor beta chains listed below, sequenced in a study of cytomegalovirus exposure and HLA in healthy donors. Primers for the PCR totalled 60 Vbeta and 13 Jbeta. The data were produced by immunoSEQ multiplex PCR, yet TCRdb's version contains in-frame clones alone and is incomplete. The repertoire has 95,000 to 150,000 clones, roughly 76% of them found once; the top ten carry less than 2.5%. Sequenced sample: PBMCs. These receptors were collected from a man under 40 in good health and CMV-seronegative.

V gene TRBV19 combines with J gene TRBJ1-5, with 8 nucleotides matching TRBD1. The germline CDR1 and CDR2 sequences are LNHDA and SQIVND (reference sequence). The CDR3 loop spans 19 amino acids. With V trimmed by 4 bases and J by 2 bases, 16 bases remained unmatched. The CDR3 reads CASSTYMGQAGGGNQPQHF. DNA of the CDR3: TGTGCCAGTAGTACCTATATGGGACAGGCAGGTGGTGGCAATCAGCCCCAGCATTTT.

V is TRBV27 and J is TRBJ1-5; D call uncertain. CDR1 is MNHEY, CDR2 SMNVEV, per germline (reference sequence). CDR3 length: 15 residues. Trimming pared 3 bases from V and 4 bases from J, leaving 13 bases between. The CDR3 bases are TGTGCCAGCAGTTTTGCCGGAGTGGCGAATCAGCCCCAGCATTTT. Translated, it gives CASSFAGVANQPQHF.

The chain joins TRBV6-6 to TRBJ2-1; TRBD2 might be the D (6 bases). The V and J ends lost 7 bases and 6 bases respectively, with 19 bases between them. Germline V gene data show CDR1 as MNHNY and CDR2 as SVGAGI (reference sequence). The CDR3 contains 15 residues. The CDR3 nucleotides are TGTGCCAGCAATCTACCGGGAGCGCGGGCCAATGAGCAGTTCTTC. Its protein is CASNLPGARANEQFF.

The chain employs TRBV4-1 and TRBJ2-7, with TRBD1 matching over 7 bases. V was pared by 1 base and J by 5 bases, with 5 bases of the junction left unmatched. Germline V gene data show CDR1 as MGHRA and CDR2 as YSYEKL. This CDR3 has 14 amino acids. The CDR3, as DNA: TGCGCCAGCAGCCAAGGTCTAGGGGGCGACGAGCAGTACTTC. Translated: CASSQGLGGDEQYF.

V gene TRBV5-1 combines with J gene TRBJ1-5; D is undetermined. This CDR3 region has 15 residues. CDR1 SGHRS and CDR2 YFSETQ come from the germline V gene. V shed 4 bases and J shed 2 bases, with 13 bases lying between them. CDR3 nucleotides: TGCGCCAGCAGCACCGGGGAAATGGGCAATCAGCCCCAGCATTTT. It specifies CASSTGEMGNQPQHF. Using reference TRBV5-1 and TRBJ1-5 for the parts outside the CDR3, the full variable domain is KAGVTQTPRYLIKTRGQQVTLSCSPISGHRSVSWYQQTPGQGLQFLFEYFSETQRNKGNFPGRFSGRQFSNSRSEMNVSTLELGDSALYLCASSTGEMGNQPQHFGDGTRLSIL.

The CDR3: CASKRTRSAEAFF. CDR3 DNA: TGTGCCAGCAAACGAACTAGGAGCGCTGAAGCTTTCTTT. The V call is TRBV6-5, the J call TRBJ1-1; no clear D gene. Germline V gene data show CDR1 as MNHEY and CDR2 as SVGAGI. The V end was cut by 7 bases, the J end by 6 bases, with 15 bases between. There are 13 residues in the CDR3.

The chain uses TRBV4-3 and TRBJ2-2; 8 nucleotides align to TRBD1. The CDR3 runs 16 residues. The V segment lost 4 bases and the J segment 4 bases; nucleotides outside the gene matches: 8. The germline V gene has CDR1 LGHNA and CDR2 YSLEER. The CDR3 DNA sequence: TGCGCCAGCAGCCCCTACGGAACAGGGGGCACCGGGGAGCTGTTTTTT. Translation gives CASSPYGTGGTGELFF.

The chain uses TRBV9 and TRBJ1-4; D gene unclear. V lost 3 bases to trimming and J lost 0 bases, with 12 bases between them. CDR3 length: 16 residues. The germline gives CDR1 SGDLS, CDR2 YYNGEE. CDR3 nucleotide sequence: TGTGCCAGCAGCGAATCAACGACAACAACTAATGAAAAACTGTTTTTT. This translates into CASSESTTTTNEKLFF.

On this clone: Other nucleotide sequences from this sample produce the same CDR3. The chain combines TRBV28 with TRBJ1-2, with 9 bases fitting TRBD1. The CDR3 is 14 residues long. The junction had 1 base not matched to a gene; V was cut back by 3 bases and J by 2 bases. Per the germline V gene, CDR1 is MDHEN and CDR2 is SYDVKM. DNA of the CDR3: TGTGCCAGCAGTTTGGGACAGGGCAACTATGGCTACACCTTC. Translated: CASSLGQGNYGYTF.